What follows are 15 T cell receptor beta chains derived from one specimen sequenced in a study of siplizumab effects on memory and regulatory T cells. The table came from immunoSEQ multiplex PCR; TCRdb's copy has only in-frame clones and leaves some out. The table includes over 90,000 clones, around 90% detected once. Material for sequencing was CD4+ T cells sorted from blood. The receptors come from a human donor in good health.

The chain uses TRBV27 and TRBJ1-1, with D perhaps matching TRBD1 (6 bases). Trimming took 5 bases from V and 4 from J, leaving 11 bases between them. This CDR3 has 13 residues. Germline CDR1 MNHEY, CDR2 SMNVEV (reference sequence). The CDR3 is CASSRGRGTEAFF. The CDR3 DNA reads as TGTGCCAGCAGTCGGGGCAGGGGCACTGAAGCTTTCTTT.

The count of this clone is one. The V call is TRBV9, the J call TRBJ2-1; D uncertain. V lost 2 bases to trimming and J lost 10 bases, with 10 bases between them. The length of the CDR3 is 12 residues. CDR1 and CDR2 from the germline V gene are SGDLS and YYNGEE. The chain's CDR3 is CASSVDGPEQFF. Here the CDR3 DNA reads TGTGCCAGCAGCGTCGATGGCCCCGAGCAGTTCTTC.

The chain is built from TRBV5-1 and TRBJ2-7; no reliable D call. CDR1 and CDR2 (germline): SGHRS, YFSETQ. The V end was cut by 0 bases, the J end by 3 bases, with 10 bases between. This CDR3 comprises 14 residues. As DNA, the CDR3 is TGCGCCAGCAGCTTGGTCAGTTTGAGCTACGAGCAGTACTTC. Translated, it gives CASSLVSLSYEQYF.

The chain carries TRBV11-2 and TRBJ2-2; D possibly corresponds to TRBD2 (5 bases). Germline CDR1 is SGHAT and CDR2 is FQNNGV. V lost 3 bases and J lost 8, with 7 bases in between. CDR3 size: 12 residues. This CDR3 reads CASSLEVGELFF. Written as DNA, the CDR3 is TGTGCCAGCAGCTTGGAGGTGGGGGAGCTGTTTTTT.

The genes are TRBV5-3 and TRBJ2-7; TRBD2 aligns across 9 bases. TRBV5-3 is marked as an open reading frame, function uncertain. Trimming removed 0 bases from V and 2 bases from J; junction bases left unmatched: 6. The CDR3 has 16 residues. CDR3 region: CARSLAWGGRAYEQYF. CDR3 sequence (DNA): TGTGCCAGAAGCTTGGCCTGGGGCGGGAGGGCCTACGAGCAGTACTTC.

The chain is built from TRBV18 and TRBJ2-5; tentative D call: TRBD2 (5 bases). V lost 6 bases and J 5 bases, leaving 13 bases between the germline ends. This CDR3 spans 13 amino acids. CDR1 and CDR2 from the germline V gene are KGHSH and LQKENI. The CDR3 nucleotides are TGTGCCAGCTCTGGCCGGAGGAGGGAGACCCAGTACTTC. Translating it yields CASSGRRRETQYF.

This chain links TRBV14 with TRBJ2-5; 8 nucleotides align to TRBD1. Germline V gives CDR1 SGHDN, CDR2 FVKESK. V was pared by 1 base and J by 3 bases, with 4 bases of the junction left unmatched. This CDR3 contains 15 residues. This CDR3 reads CASSQVPTGEETQYF. The DNA of the CDR3 is TGTGCCAGCAGCCAAGTACCGACAGGGGAAGAGACCCAGTACTTC.

The chain couples TRBV11-2 to TRBJ2-1; no clear D gene. Germline V CDR1 and CDR2: SGHAT, FQNNGV. Trimming shortened V by 5 bases and J by 5 bases, and 7 bases separated the two germline ends. This CDR3 comprises 12 residues. In DNA form, the CDR3 reads TGTGCCAGCAGCCAACTCAACAATGAGCAGTTCTTC. It specifies CASSQLNNEQFF.

The chain links TRBV28 to TRBJ1-2; 11 bases are a match to TRBD1. CDR1 and CDR2 (germline): MDHEN, SYDVKM. The J segment lost 6 bases and the V segment lost 7 bases, leaving 7 bases of the junction unmatched. The CDR3 has 14 residues. The DNA of the CDR3 is TGTGCCAGCATTGGACAGGGGGCTCTCAATGGCTACACCTTC. This encodes CASIGQGALNGYTF.

The V call is TRBV11-1, the J call TRBJ2-3, with 7 bases that match TRBD2. V shed 2 bases, J shed 2 bases, and the junction held 4 bases outside the gene matches. There are 15 residues in the CDR3. Per the germline V gene, CDR1 is SGHAT and CDR2 is FQDESV (reference sequence). The DNA for the CDR3 is TGTGCCAGCAGCTTATCAGGGACTATCACAGATACGCAGTATTTT. Its protein product is CASSLSGTITDTQYF.

The rearrangement links TRBV6-1 to TRBJ1-5, with TRBD1 as a possible D gene (5 bases). V lost 4 bases to trimming and J lost 7 bases, with 11 bases between them. CDR3 length: 13 residues. Germline CDR1 reads MNHNS; CDR2 reads SASEGT. In DNA form, the CDR3 reads TGTGCCAGCAGTGGCAGGGAAAGACAGCCCCAGCATTTT. It codes for CASSGRERQPQHF.

The J gene is TRBJ2-3, the V gene TRBV18; 12 positions match TRBD2. The V gene's germline CDR1 is KGHSH and CDR2 LQKENI. This CDR3 is built from 17 residues. V shed 3 bases, J shed 6 bases, and the junction held 10 bases outside the gene matches. The CDR3 loop reads CASSPLGLAGSRDTQYF. For the CDR3, the DNA is TGTGCCAGCTCACCCCTTGGACTAGCGGGATCTCGGGATACGCAGTATTTT.

V is TRBV4-2 and J is TRBJ2-1; TRBD2 matches 9 bases. Trimming at V came to 4 bases and at J to 8 bases, leaving 9 bases not matched to a gene. The CDR3 runs 15 residues. Germline CDR1 LGHNA, CDR2 YNFKEQ. The CDR3 reads CASSRASGVPHEQFF. The CDR3 nucleotides read TGTGCCAGCAGCCGGGCTAGCGGGGTCCCGCATGAGCAGTTCTTC.

The chain is built from TRBV19 and TRBJ2-3, with D tentatively TRBD2 (5 bases). The CDR3 has 13 residues. The V end was cut by 7 bases, the J end by 4 bases, with 12 bases between. The germline CDR1 and CDR2 sequences are LNHDA and SQIVND (reference sequence). The CDR3 protein is CASKRSASDTQYF. In DNA form, the CDR3 reads TGTGCCAGTAAGCGGAGCGCTTCAGATACGCAGTATTTT.

The J gene is TRBJ2-7, the V gene TRBV6-1; TRBD2 might be the D (5 bases). This CDR3 comprises 11 residues. The V end lost 6 bases, the J end lost 2 bases, and 5 bases lay between the germline ends. Germline V CDR1 and CDR2: MNHNS, SASEGT. The CDR3 nucleotides read TGTGCCAGCAGGAGGGCCTACGAGCAGTACTTC. This encodes CASRRAYEQYF.